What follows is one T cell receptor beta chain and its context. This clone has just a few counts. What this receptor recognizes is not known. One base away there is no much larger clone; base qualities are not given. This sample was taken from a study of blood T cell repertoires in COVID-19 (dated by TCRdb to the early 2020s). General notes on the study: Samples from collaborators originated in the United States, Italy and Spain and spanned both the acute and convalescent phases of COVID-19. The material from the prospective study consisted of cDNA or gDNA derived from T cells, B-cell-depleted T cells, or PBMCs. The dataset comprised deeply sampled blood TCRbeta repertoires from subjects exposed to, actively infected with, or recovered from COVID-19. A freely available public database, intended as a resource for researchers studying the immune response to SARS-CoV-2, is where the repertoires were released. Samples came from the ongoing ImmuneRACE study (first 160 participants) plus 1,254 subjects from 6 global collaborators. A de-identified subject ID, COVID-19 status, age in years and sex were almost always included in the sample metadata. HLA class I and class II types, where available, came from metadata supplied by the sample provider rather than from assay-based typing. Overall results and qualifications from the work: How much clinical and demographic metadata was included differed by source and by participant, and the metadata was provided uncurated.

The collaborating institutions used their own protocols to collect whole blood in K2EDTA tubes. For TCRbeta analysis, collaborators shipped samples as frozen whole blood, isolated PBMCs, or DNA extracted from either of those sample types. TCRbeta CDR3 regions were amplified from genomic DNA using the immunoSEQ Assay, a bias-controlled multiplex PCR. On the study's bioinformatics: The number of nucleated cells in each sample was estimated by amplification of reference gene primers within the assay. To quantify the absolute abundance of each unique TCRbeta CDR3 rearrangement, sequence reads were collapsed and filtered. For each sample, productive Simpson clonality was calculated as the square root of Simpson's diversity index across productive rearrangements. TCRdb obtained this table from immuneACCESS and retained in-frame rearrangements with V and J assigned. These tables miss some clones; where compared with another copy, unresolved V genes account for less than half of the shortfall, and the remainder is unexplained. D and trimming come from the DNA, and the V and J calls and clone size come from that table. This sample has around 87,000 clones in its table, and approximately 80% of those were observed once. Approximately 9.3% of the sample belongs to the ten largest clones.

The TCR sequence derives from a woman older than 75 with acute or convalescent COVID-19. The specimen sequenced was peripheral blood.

The CDR3 corresponds to CASSEPHTGTVTPLHF. The bases are TGTGCCAGCAGCGAACCTCACACCGGGACAGTAACACCCCTCCACTTT. The chain links TRBV6-1 with TRBJ1-6; 7 nucleotides in the junction match TRBD1. The germline V gene sets CDR1 to MNHNS and CDR2 to SASEGT. There are 16 amino acids in the CDR3, from cysteine to phenylalanine inclusive. Solely the CDR3 DNA is kept, with 48 bases framed from the first base. The V end gives up 6 bases and the J end 11 bases, leaving 16 bases in the junction not matched to a gene.